The rows below give T cell receptor beta chains drawn from one sample of a study of T cell responses to AZD1222 COVID-19 vaccine. Generated by immunoSEQ multiplex PCR, the TCRdb table keeps only in-frame clones and is missing some. This table has approximately 85,000 clones, roughly 90% appearing once. Specimen: peripheral blood, collected on day 0 of AZD1222 vaccination. The receptors here all came from an adult in good health. Both conserved end residues are part of each CDR3. The D gene is left open where the match is weak.

>TRBJ1-1|TRBV7-2|-
CASSQELRTEAFF
>TRBJ2-3|TRBV5-1|TRBD2
CASSLLGLAGTTDTQYF
>TRBJ1-4|TRBV20-1|-
CSARLNEKLFF
>TRBJ2-1|TRBV5-4|TRBD1
CASSETGSYNEQFF
>TRBJ1-4|TRBV30|TRBD1
CAWARTGPNEKLFF
>TRBJ1-1|TRBV7-2|TRBD1
CASSFTGTGGYTEAFF
>TRBJ2-3|TRBV5-8|TRBD2
CASSLLAGTDTQYF
>TRBJ1-2|TRBV6-1|-
CASSEASPLNYGYTF
>TRBJ1-3|TRBV28|-
CASSPSTGFGNTIYF
>TRBJ2-1|TRBV10-3|-
CAISAPGAGNEQFF
>TRBJ2-1|TRBV28|-
CASSFGPYPNEQFF
>TRBJ1-4|TRBV4-3|-
CASSRVSRTAYNEKLFF
>TRBJ2-7|TRBV24-1|TRBD2
CATSDPTSGSSYEQYF
>TRBJ2-2|TRBV3-1/TRBV3-2|-
CASSHPLAGELFF
>TRBJ1-1|TRBV9|-
CASSVGGIGREAFF
>TRBJ1-6|TRBV3-1/TRBV3-2|-
CASSQEGDSGSPLHF
>TRBJ1-3|TRBV3-1/TRBV3-2|-
CASSQDTNSGNTIYF
>TRBJ1-2|TRBV9|TRBD1
CASSVLAGQTYGGYTF
>TRBJ2-3|TRBV7-9|-
CASSPKIRVTDTQYF
>TRBJ1-1|TRBV28|TRBD1
CASSLDRVDTEAFF
>TRBJ1-5|TRBV7-8|TRBD1
CASSTGARTGGGNQPQHF
>TRBJ2-7|TRBV18|TRBD2
CASSPPGLAGGTEQYF
>TRBJ2-5|TRBV9|-
CASSVLGGTQETQYF
>TRBJ2-5|TRBV7-2|-
CASSFAGLRGETQYF
>TRBJ2-7|TRBV4-1|-
CASSQAPGIAYEQYF
>TRBJ2-7|TRBV7-2|TRBD1
CASSLLHTGTGGFEQYF
>TRBJ1-3|TRBV5-8|-
CASTVRGGTGNTIYF
>TRBJ1-2|TRBV5-1|-
CASSLLGEGYGYTF
>TRBJ2-5|TRBV7-3|-
CASSPVLQETQYF
>TRBJ1-5|TRBV28|TRBD1
CASRPGGESQPQHF
>TRBJ2-3|TRBV4-2|-
CASSQDPLGWTDTQYF
>TRBJ2-7|TRBV7-2|-
CASSFLLGQNPYSYEQYF
>TRBJ1-5|TRBV29-1|-
CSVQMGSNQPQHF
>TRBJ1-1|TRBV12-3/TRBV12-4|-
CASSFGTEAFF
>TRBJ1-3|TRBV27|-
CASSQDRRSGNTIYF
>TRBJ2-7|TRBV28|TRBD2
CASSSASGSSYEQYF
>TRBJ1-1|TRBV7-9|TRBD1
CASSLAGGVGTEAFF
>TRBJ2-3|TRBV2|TRBD1
CASRGTGGTQYF
>TRBJ1-1|TRBV5-5|-
CASSPGQTLMNTEAFF
>TRBJ2-1|TRBV11-3|-
CASSLGTRRQGSSYNEQFF
>TRBJ1-4|TRBV11-2|-
CASSLDRLLGNEKLFF
>TRBJ2-5|TRBV7-2|TRBD2
CASSLSGLAGETQYF
>TRBJ1-6|TRBV28|-
CASTQNSPLHF
>TRBJ1-6|TRBV11-2|-
CATDVIQEQGWSPLHF
>TRBJ2-3|TRBV12-3/TRBV12-4|TRBD2
CASTNGDYWYF
>TRBJ1-4|TRBV7-9|TRBD1
CASSLWDRQNEKLFF
>TRBJ1-3|TRBV5-1|-
CASSLGDATGNTIYF
>TRBJ2-6|TRBV6-2/TRBV6-3|-
CASTYSQAGANVLTF
>TRBJ2-5|TRBV7-2|-
CASSLGGRETQYF
>TRBJ1-2|TRBV7-8|-
CASSFIQAGLYGYTF
>TRBJ2-3|TRBV15|-
CATSRLLGADTQYF